Sequencing of this T cell receptor (beta chain) was carried out in a study of cytomegalovirus exposure and HLA in healthy donors. A note on this clone: The antigen remains undetermined.

Regarding the study as a whole: As immune exposure information, only CMV serostatus was available. The investigators catalogued 164 TCR beta chains as cytomegalovirus-associated.

This CDR3 has 17 residues. V shed 1 base and J shed 2 bases, with 17 bases lying between them. CDR1 is LNHNV and CDR2 is YYDKDF in the germline V gene (reference sequence). With 60 Vbeta and 13 Jbeta primers, the PCR was carried out. Sequencing was performed with immunoSEQ multiplex PCR; in TCRdb, only in-frame clones are kept and a portion is missing. There are about 160,000 clones in the sample; approximately 84% occur only once, and 1% to 1.5% lies in the top ten. This receptor was taken from a man in his fifties or sixties in good health and CMV-seropositive. Sequenced sample: PBMCs. This sequence joins TRBV15 and TRBJ1-1, with D maybe TRBD1 (6 bases). In DNA, the CDR3 is TGTGCCACCAGCAGAGGTATTCAGGGGTTCGGAAACACTGAAGCTTTCTTT. Protein sequence: CATSRGIQGFGNTEAFF.